This passage covers 14 T cell receptor beta chains from one sample sequenced in a study of cytomegalovirus exposure and HLA in healthy donors. Primers included in the PCR were 60 Vbeta and 13 Jbeta primers. Sequenced by immunoSEQ multiplex PCR; TCRdb stores in-frame clones only, minus some. The top ten hold 1.5% to 2% of the sample, which has 250,000 or so clones, 85% to 95% seen once. Material for sequencing was PBMCs. The source of these receptors is a girl aged 2-9 years in good health and CMV-seronegative.

V is TRBV2 and J is TRBJ2-5, with 10 bases fitting TRBD2. CDR1 and CDR2 (germline): SNHLY, FYNNEI. Unmatched junction bases numbered 8, after V lost 6 bases and J lost 4 bases. The CDR3 sequence is 15 residues long. CDR3 nucleotide sequence: TGTGCCAGCAGGAATAGCGGGAGGAGGGGAGAGACCCAGTACTTC. Protein sequence: CASRNSGRRGETQYF.

This chain uses TRBV6-1 with TRBJ1-1; D not resolved. This CDR3 spans 12 amino acids. V was clipped by 6 bases and J by 4 bases, with 9 bases between them. CDR1 MNHNS and CDR2 SASEGT come from the germline V gene. The CDR3 reads CASSSVTTEAFF. Here the CDR3 DNA reads TGTGCCAGCAGCTCGGTAACCACTGAAGCTTTCTTT.

The chain couples TRBV7-6 to TRBJ1-2; the match to TRBD1 covers 7 bases. CDR3 size: 14 residues. Unmatched junction bases numbered 6, after V lost 3 bases and J lost 5 bases. Per germline, CDR1 SGHVS and CDR2 FNYEAQ. The CDR3 DNA is TGTGCCAGCAGCTTGACCGGGACAGCGTATGGCTACACCTTC. Its translation: CASSLTGTAYGYTF. The variable domain in full, with the rest retrieved from reference TRBV7-6 and TRBJ1-2, is GAGVSQSPRYKVTKRGQDVALRCDPISGHVSLYWYRQALGQGPEFLTYFNYEAQQDKSGLPNDRFSAERPEGSISTLTIQRTEQRDSAMYRCASSLTGTAYGYTFGSGTRLTVV.

CDR3 DNA sequence: TGTGCCAGCAGTTCAGGTTTTAGCAATCAGCCCCAGCATTTT. It encodes CASSSGFSNQPQHF. The chain carries TRBV5-5 and TRBJ1-5, with D hard to call. This CDR3 is 14 amino acids long. The V end lost 5 bases, the J end lost 0 bases, and 9 bases lay between the germline ends. Germline V CDR1 and CDR2: SGHKS, YYEKEE (reference sequence). Filled out from reference TRBV5-5 and TRBJ1-5, the complete variable domain reads DAGVTQSPTHLIKTRGQQVTLRCSPISGHKSVSWYQQVLGQGPQFIFQYYEKEERGRGNFPDRFSARQFPNYSSELNVNALLLGDSALYLCASSSGFSNQPQHFGDGTRLSIL.

As DNA, the CDR3 is TGTGCCAGCAGTCAACGACGAGGACAGGGAAATGAAAAACTGTTTTTT. Its translation is CASSQRRGQGNEKLFF. The V and J genes are TRBV6-6 and TRBJ1-4; TRBD1 aligns across 8 bases. The CDR3 spans 16 residues. Germline loops: CDR1 MNHNY, CDR2 SVGAGI (reference sequence). The V and J ends lost 5 bases and 5 bases, in that order; junction bases with no gene match: 10.

The V and J genes are TRBV5-1 and TRBJ2-1, with 8 bases that match TRBD2. Trimming removed 9 bases from V and 0 bases from J; junction bases left unmatched: 11. Germline V gene sequence: CDR1 SGHRS, CDR2 YFSETQ. The CDR3 consists of 16 residues. This CDR3 reads CATRAGTSLSYNEQFF. The CDR3 nucleotides are TGCGCCACGCGGGCCGGGACTAGTCTCTCCTACAATGAGCAGTTCTTC.

V usage is TRBV7-3 and J usage is TRBJ1-5, with 9 positions matching TRBD1. CDR1 is SGHTA and CDR2 is FQGTGA in the germline V gene. The CDR3 contains 17 residues. The junction had 10 bases not matched to a gene; V was cut back by 7 bases and J by 0 bases. The CDR3 DNA reads TGTGCCAGCACGAGTCAGCGACAGGGGGATAGCAATCAGCCCCAGCATTTT. Translating gives CASTSQRQGDSNQPQHF.

V gene TRBV2 combines with J gene TRBJ2-7; D not resolved. The germline CDR1 and CDR2 sequences are SNHLY and FYNNEI. Trimming shortened V by 2 bases and J by 5 bases, and 10 bases separated the two germline ends. This CDR3 has 13 residues. The CDR3 region is CASSEWRGNEQYF. DNA for the CDR3: TGTGCCAGCAGTGAATGGCGAGGAAACGAGCAGTACTTC.

The V and J genes are TRBV6-4 and TRBJ2-3, with 9 bases fitting TRBD2. Germline CDR1 and CDR2: MRHNA and SNTAGT. V shed 4 bases and J 3 bases; nucleotides not matched to a gene: 8. The CDR3 spans 16 residues. The CDR3 DNA reads TGTGCCAGCAGTGTCCTTAGCGGGAGTAATACAGATACGCAGTATTTT. This translates into CASSVLSGSNTDTQYF.

This chain links TRBV5-6 with TRBJ2-5, with D unresolved. The tail of the sequence fits TRBJ2-7 better, so the J call may be wrong. The CDR3 is 13 amino acids. Germline V lookup: CDR1 SGHDT, CDR2 YYEEEE. CDR3 residues: CASSLYSPYEQYF. CDR3 nucleotide sequence: TGTGCCAGCAGCTTGTACAGTCCCTACGAGCAGTACTTC.

The J gene is TRBJ2-1, the V gene TRBV23-1, with TRBD2 identical over 9 bases. TRBV23-1 is assigned to the ORF class and has an uncertain function. V gave up 4 bases and J gave up 5 bases; unmatched junction bases: 21. This CDR3 spans 20 amino acids. CDR3 loop: CASSLPSPTSGGCGDNEQFF. CDR3 DNA: TGCGCCAGCAGTCTACCCTCCCCGACTAGCGGAGGATGTGGGGACAATGAGCAGTTCTTC.

The J gene is TRBJ2-6, the V gene TRBV7-9; a weak D match, TRBD2 (7 bases). This CDR3 spans 17 amino acids. Germline V gives CDR1 SEHNR, CDR2 FQNEAQ (reference sequence). Deletions cut 5 bases from V and 3 bases from J, with 17 bases between. The CDR3 DNA reads as TGTGCCAGCAGCACATTAGGGGGAGGGGTTGGGGCCAACGTCCTGACTTTC. Translation: CASSTLGGGVGANVLTF.

The chain combines TRBV29-1 with TRBJ2-5; 8 bases are shared with TRBD2. The J call may not be correct, given that the DNA end is closer to TRBJ2-7. This CDR3 is 16 amino acids long. Germline V gene data show CDR1 as SQVTM and CDR2 as ANQGSEA. In nucleotides, the CDR3 is TGCAGCGCCTATGGGCTAGCGGGCGATGGCGGCTACGAGCAGTACTTC. Its protein is CSAYGLAGDGGYEQYF.

The chain recombines TRBV28 with TRBJ1-4; TRBD1 aligns across 7 bases. Germline V CDR1 and CDR2: MDHEN, SYDVKM. V dropped 6 bases and J dropped 2; count of bases not matched to a gene: 9. CDR3 length: 16 residues. CDR3 in DNA: TGTGCCAGCAGCGACCGCAAGGGGGCGACTAATGAAAAACTGTTTTTT. Residues: CASSDRKGATNEKLFF. Filled out from reference TRBV28 and TRBJ1-4, the complete variable domain reads DVKVTQSSRYLVKRTGEKVFLECVQDMDHENMFWYRQDPGLGLRLIYFSYDVKMKEKGDIPEGYSVSREKKERFSLILESASTNQTSMYLCASSDRKGATNEKLFFGSGTQLSVL.